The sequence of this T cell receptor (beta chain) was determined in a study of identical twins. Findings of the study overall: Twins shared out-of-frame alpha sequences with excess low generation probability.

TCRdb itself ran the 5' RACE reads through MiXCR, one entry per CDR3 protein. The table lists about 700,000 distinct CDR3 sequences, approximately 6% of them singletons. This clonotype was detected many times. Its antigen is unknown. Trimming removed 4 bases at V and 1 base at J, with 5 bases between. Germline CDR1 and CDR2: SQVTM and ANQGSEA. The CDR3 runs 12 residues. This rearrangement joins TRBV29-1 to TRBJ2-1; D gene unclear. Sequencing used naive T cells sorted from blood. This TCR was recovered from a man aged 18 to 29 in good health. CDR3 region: CSVGSSYNEQFF. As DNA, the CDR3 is TGCAGCGTTGGCAGTTCCTACAATGAGCAGTTCTTC.